This T cell receptor beta chain was identified during a study of spatial heterogeneity in lung cancer. Study-wide results and limits: Relative to follow-up, resection was when ubiquitous expanded tumor TCRs appeared more in blood.

This clonotype was detected many times. The target antigen is unknown. Time point indicated: sample taken at primary tumor resection. Material for sequencing was whole RNA from tumor, nontumor lung or frozen PBMC, left unsorted. A total of under 80 untreated early-stage non-small cell lung cancer patients served as donors. Every TCR cDNA molecule bore its own unique molecular identifier. MiXCR, run by TCRdb on the 5' RACE reads, gives a single entry per CDR3 protein. The sample has almost 75,000 distinct CDR3 sequences, about an eighth seen once. With 1 base removed from V and 1 base from J, the gap between germline ends came to 9 bases. CDR3 length: 14 amino acids. From germline, CDR1 is SGHRS and CDR2 YFSETQ.

Specimen: PBMCs, collected at surgery. The TCR sequence derives from a male donor with early-stage non-small cell lung cancer. The chain employs TRBV5-1 and TRBJ2-7, with unresolved D. In nucleotides, the CDR3 is TGCGCCAGCAGCTTGACGCTGAGGTCCTACGAGCAGTACTTC. It codes for CASSLTLRSYEQYF.